The 16 T cell receptor beta chains reported below all come from one sample, sequenced in a study of cytomegalovirus exposure and HLA in healthy donors. PCR was performed using 60 Vbeta and 13 Jbeta primers. Profiled with immunoSEQ multiplex PCR; TCRdb holds only in-frame clones, not every one. The sample lists around 170,000 clones, 70% to 80% occurring once. Sequencing was done on a sample of PBMCs. These receptor sequences come from a male donor in good health and CMV-seronegative.

V usage is TRBV2 and J usage is TRBJ2-3, with 12 bases identical to TRBD2. Germline CDR1 SNHLY, CDR2 FYNNEI. This CDR3 is 15 amino acids long. V gave up 4 bases and J gave up 9 bases; unmatched junction bases: 8. The CDR3: CASSGLAGASGTQYF. The CDR3 bases are TGTGCCAGCAGTGGACTAGCGGGGGCCTCAGGGACGCAGTATTTT.

The rearrangement uses TRBV7-2 and TRBJ2-7; 10 nucleotides match TRBD1. Trimming took 1 base from V and 4 from J; bases not matched to a gene: 1. The CDR3 is made up of 14 amino acids. Germline V gene sequence: CDR1 SGHTA, CDR2 FQGNSA. The CDR3 nucleotides read TGTGCCAGCAGCTTAGGACAGGGGGCTTACGAGCAGTACTTC. Translated: CASSLGQGAYEQYF. The complete variable domain, with remaining parts taken from reference TRBV7-2 and TRBJ2-7, reads GAGVSQSPSNKVTEKGKDVELRCDPISGHTALYWYRQSLGQGLEFLIYFQGNSAPDKSGLPSDRFSAERTGGSVSTLTIQRTQQEDSAVYLCASSLGQGAYEQYFGPGTRLTVT.

This chain links TRBV7-9 with TRBJ2-7; TRBD2 matches at 7 bases. The CDR3 is 15 residues long. The V gene end was trimmed by 5 bases and the J gene end by 0 bases; junction bases not matched to a gene: 7. Germline V gene lookup returns CDR1 SEHNR and CDR2 FQNEAQ (reference sequence). In DNA, the CDR3 is TGTGCCAGCAGCCCCGGCGGCGGGAGCTCCTACGAGCAGTACTTC. Residues: CASSPGGGSSYEQYF.

This chain uses TRBV5-6 with TRBJ2-2; 7 positions agree with TRBD1. This CDR3 spans 15 amino acids. V lost 1 base to trimming and J lost 6 bases; unmatched junction nucleotides: 6. CDR1 SGHDT and CDR2 YYEEEE come from the germline V gene. CDR3 sequence (DNA): TGTGCCAGCAGCTTGAAAGACAGGGTGGCCGGGGAGCTGTTTTTT. It codes for CASSLKDRVAGELFF.

This clone was counted only a few times. The chain joins TRBV9 to TRBJ2-5; TRBD2 agrees at 12 bases. The CDR3 is 16 residues long. Per the germline V gene, CDR1 is SGDLS and CDR2 is YYNGEE. Trimming took 3 bases from V and 4 from J; bases not matched to a gene: 7. The CDR3 DNA follows: TGTGCCAGCAGCGGCGGACTAGCGGGATCGGGAGAGACCCAGTACTTC. The encoded protein is CASSGGLAGSGETQYF.

About this clone itself: Because it lacks the conserved phenylalanine or tryptophan at the end, this CDR3 is likely a read error. Because the CDR3's place on the DNA is in doubt, the DNA is left out and the CDR3 is given as listed by TCRdb. V and J are TRBV6-5 and TRBJ2-6; the listed D gene, TRBD1, was not tested against the DNA. The germline CDR1 and CDR2 sequences are MNHEY and SVGAGI. The CDR3 length equals 14 residues, ends included. The CDR3 region is CASSNTLEGEPLPR.

The V gene is TRBV14, the J gene TRBJ2-3, with a weak D call TRBD1 (5 bases). Trimming shortened V by 4 bases and J by 3 bases, and 11 bases separated the two germline ends. Germline V gene sequence: CDR1 SGHDN, CDR2 FVKESK. The CDR3 runs 14 residues. CDR3 protein: CASSPQGVTDTQYF. The CDR3 bases are TGTGCCAGCAGCCCGCAGGGTGTTACAGATACGCAGTATTTT.

The chain carries TRBV6-6 and TRBJ2-2; perhaps TRBD1 as D (6 bases). CDR3 length: 16 amino acids. Trimming shortened V by 6 bases and J by 2 bases, and 16 bases separated the two germline ends. CDR1 is MNHNY, CDR2 SVGAGI, per germline (reference sequence). The CDR3 bases are TGTGCCAGCAGGCCGACAGGATCTTTTAACACCGGGGAGCTGTTTTTT. Protein product: CASRPTGSFNTGELFF.

The chain carries TRBV7-2 and TRBJ1-6; TRBD1 matches at 11 bases. The V and J ends lost 6 bases and 4 bases, in that order; junction bases with no gene match: 5. The CDR3 consists of 16 residues. Germline assignment: CDR1 SGHTA and CDR2 FQGNSA. The CDR3: CASSSGQGAYNSPLHF. In nucleotides, the CDR3 is TGTGCCAGCAGTTCCGGACAGGGGGCGTATAATTCACCCCTCCACTTT.

This chain joins TRBV7-9 and TRBJ2-3; a weak D match, TRBD1 (6 bases). V was clipped by 3 bases and J by 5 bases, with 15 bases between them. CDR1 and CDR2 (germline): SEHNR, FQNEAQ (reference sequence). The CDR3 is 15 residues long. The DNA of the CDR3 is TGTGCCAGCAGCTTTTGGGACAAGGTGGTAGATACGCAGTATTTT. It encodes CASSFWDKVVDTQYF.

The rearrangement links TRBV5-1 to TRBJ2-2; D remains ambiguous. Trimming removed 6 bases at V and 0 bases at J, with 6 bases between. In germline, CDR1 is SGHRS, CDR2 YFSETQ. The CDR3 runs to 13 residues. The CDR3, as DNA: TGCGCCAGCATCGAGACGAACACCGGGGAGCTGTTTTTT. Encoded protein: CASIETNTGELFF.

This clone was counted once. This sequence joins TRBV9 and TRBJ1-1; tentative D call: TRBD1 (5 bases). This CDR3 region has 17 residues. V was shortened by 0 bases and J by 3 bases, with 18 bases between the two germline ends. Germline CDR1 is SGDLS and CDR2 is YYNGEE. This chain's CDR3 is CASSVAIGVPGDTEAFF. The CDR3 nucleotides are TGTGCCAGCAGCGTAGCTATAGGGGTCCCTGGGGACACTGAAGCTTTCTTT.

This chain uses TRBV9 with TRBJ1-2; TRBD1 matches 7 bases. There are 12 residues in the CDR3. The V gene end was trimmed by 7 bases and the J gene end by 11 bases; junction bases not matched to a gene: 11. Germline-derived CDR1 and CDR2 are SGDLS and YYNGEE. As DNA, the CDR3 is TGTGCCAGCTCCACTTCAGGGGGTTTTTACACCTTC. This gives the protein CASSTSGGFYTF.

The V call is TRBV5-1, the J call TRBJ2-4; D may be TRBD2 (6 bases). Germline assignment: CDR1 SGHRS and CDR2 YFSETQ. Trimming cost V 0 bases and J 0 bases, with 7 bases left between them. CDR3 length equals 15 residues. The CDR3: CASSLGGLAKNIQYF. As DNA, the CDR3 is TGCGCCAGCAGCTTGGGGGGACTAGCCAAAAACATTCAGTACTTC.

This clone was found once. The chain links TRBV7-2 to TRBJ2-7; D is unclear. CDR3 size: 13 residues. Germline V gene data show CDR1 as SGHTA and CDR2 as FQGNSA. The germline V and J ends were trimmed by 3 bases and 0 bases, with 6 bases remaining between them. The DNA of the CDR3 is TGTGCCAGCAGCTTCTCTAGCTCCTACGAGCAGTACTTC. The encoded protein is CASSFSSSYEQYF.

The rearrangement uses TRBV7-2 and TRBJ2-1; 13 bases fit TRBD2. Germline CDR1 and CDR2: SGHTA and FQGNSA. The V segment lost 1 base and the J segment 7 bases; nucleotides outside the gene matches: 10. The CDR3 totals 18 residues. CDR3 region: CASSLGFGTSGEGNEQFF. The CDR3 nucleotides are TGTGCCAGCAGCTTAGGCTTCGGGACTAGCGGGGAGGGGAATGAGCAGTTCTTC.